Listed below are T cell receptor beta chains from one sample, sequenced in a study of human T cells and chemical hapten exposure. TCRdb re-called the RACE reads with MiXCR, one entry per CDR3 protein. The sample lists 84,000 or so distinct CDR3 sequences, roughly 10% occurring once. The sequencing here drew on whole blood, taken in connection with sensitization to the hapten diphenylcyclopropenone (DPC). These receptors were taken from a woman younger than 45 with alopecia areata. Some clones in this sample may be carry-over from other donors' samples. Each CDR3 is given with its conserved first and last residue. D genes are given only for firm matches. A row's size may be missing; if present it is once, few, many or a size class.

V gene,J gene,D gene,clone size,CDR3 DNA,CDR3 protein
TRBV20-1,TRBJ1-5,-,few,TGCAGTGCTAGAGATCAGGTAAACCAGCCCCAGCATTTT,CSARDQVNQPQHF
TRBV5-4,TRBJ2-1,TRBD2,few,TGTGCCAGCAGCTCGAGCCTAGCGGGGGGGCTAGAGCAGTTCTTC,CASSSSLAGGLEQFF
TRBV4-3,TRBJ1-2,TRBD1,-,TGCGCCAGCAGCCAAGATTTCGGACCGGGACAGAACTATGGCTACACCTTC,CASSQDFGPGQNYGYTF
TRBV18,TRBJ2-3,-,many,TGTGCCAGCTCACCAACGGGGGCTCGCGGCACAGATACGCAGTATTTT,CASSPTGARGTDTQYF
TRBV6-5,TRBJ2-7,TRBD2,-,TGTGCCAGCAGACTCCAGGGACTAGCGGGGTTTTACGAGCAGTACTTC,CASRLQGLAGFYEQYF
TRBV30,TRBJ1-6,-,many,TGTGCTGGAACCTACAGGGATTCTAATTCACCCCTCCACTTT,CAGTYRDSNSPLHF
TRBV29-1,TRBJ2-7,TRBD2,many,TGCAGCGTTGATCAATCCGCGGGGGGCGAGCAGTACTTC,CSVDQSAGGEQYF
TRBV29-1,TRBJ2-2,TRBD2,few,TGCAGCGTTGGACTAGCGGGGAGAAAGAACACCGGGGAGCTGTTTTTT,CSVGLAGRKNTGELFF
TRBV9,TRBJ2-1,TRBD1,-,TGTGCCAGCAGCGTAGAAATAGCGACAGGGGGCCTGCAATACAATGAGCAGTTCTTC,CASSVEIATGGLQYNEQFF
TRBV28,TRBJ1-1,-,-,TGTGCCAGCAGTTCGCCGGGGGAGAAAGCTTTCTTT,CASSSPGEKAFF
TRBV11-2,TRBJ1-1,-,many,TGTGCCAGCAGCTTAGAAGGGCGGAGAATGAACACTGAAGCTTTCTTT,CASSLEGRRMNTEAFF
TRBV28,TRBJ1-6,TRBD1,-,TGTGCCAGCAGAACCCGCAGCGACAGGGTATTATCACCCCTCCACTTT,CASRTRSDRVLSPLHF
TRBV29-1,TRBJ2-7,-,few,TGCAGCGTTGCCGGTACCTACGAGCAGTACTTC,CSVAGTYEQYF
TRBV29-1,TRBJ2-5,-,few,TGCAGCGTAGGTCTAGGAACTAGCCAAGAGACCCAGTACTTC,CSVGLGTSQETQYF
TRBV12-3/TRBV12-4,TRBJ2-7,-,-,TGTGCCAGCAGTTTAGCGGGTATCTACGAGCAGTACTTC,CASSLAGIYEQYF
TRBV20-1,TRBJ2-1,TRBD2,few,TGCAGTGCTGCCGGGACTAGCGGGAGGGCCTACAATGAGCAGTTCTTC,CSAAGTSGRAYNEQFF
TRBV30,TRBJ1-4,-,-,TGTGCCTGGAGTGGTGGAGGCGCCACTTCGAATGAAAAACTGTTTTTT,CAWSGGGATSNEKLFF
TRBV7-3,TRBJ1-1,-,few,TGTGCCAGCAGCTTACAGGGGTCGGACACTGAAGCTTTCTTT,CASSLQGSDTEAFF
TRBV5-1,TRBJ2-7,-,few,TGCGCCAGCAGCGAGGACGGATACTACTACGAGCAGTACTTC,CASSEDGYYYEQYF
TRBV5-4,TRBJ2-1,-,-,TGTGCCAGCACCAAGGGGACCGAGCAGTTCTTC,CASTKGTEQFF
TRBV6-1,TRBJ2-1,TRBD1,few,TGTGCCAGCACCAAAAGGACAGGGAGCTCCTACAATGAGCAGTTCTTC,CASTKRTGSSYNEQFF
TRBV7-9,TRBJ1-1,-,few,TGTGCCAGCAGCTCTGCCCTAGCCGCGGGCACTGAAGCTTTCTTT,CASSSALAAGTEAFF
TRBV24-1,TRBJ2-3,TRBD2,many,TGTGCCACCAGGGCGGGAGCCATAGATACGCAGTATTTT,CATRAGAIDTQYF
TRBV4-1,TRBJ2-3,-,-,TGCGCCAGCAGCCAAGAAGGGACTCCTGGGGGCACAGATACGCAGTATTTT,CASSQEGTPGGTDTQYF
TRBV29-1,TRBJ2-3,-,-,TGCAGCGTTGAGGCGACTTTGGACACAGATACGCAGTATTTT,CSVEATLDTDTQYF
TRBV5-1,TRBJ2-3,TRBD2,few,TGCGCCAGCAGCCTCACCCCGACTAGCGACCCCCTAGATACGCAGTATTTT,CASSLTPTSDPLDTQYF
TRBV20-1,TRBJ2-3,-,-,TGCAGTGCTAGAAAACAGGGTAGGGCAGATACGCAGTATTTT,CSARKQGRADTQYF